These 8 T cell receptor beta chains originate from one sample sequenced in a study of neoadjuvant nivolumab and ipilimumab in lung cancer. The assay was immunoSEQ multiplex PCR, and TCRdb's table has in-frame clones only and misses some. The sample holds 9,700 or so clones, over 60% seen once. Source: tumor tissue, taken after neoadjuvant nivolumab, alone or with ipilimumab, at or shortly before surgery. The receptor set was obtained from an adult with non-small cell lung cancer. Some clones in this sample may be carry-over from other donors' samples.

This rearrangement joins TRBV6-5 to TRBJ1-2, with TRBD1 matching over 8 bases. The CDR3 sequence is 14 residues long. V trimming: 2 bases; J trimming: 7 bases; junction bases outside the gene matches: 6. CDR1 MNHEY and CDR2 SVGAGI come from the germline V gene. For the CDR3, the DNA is TGTGCCAGCAGTTACCCGGTGGACAGGGCTGGCTACACCTTC. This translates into CASSYPVDRAGYTF.

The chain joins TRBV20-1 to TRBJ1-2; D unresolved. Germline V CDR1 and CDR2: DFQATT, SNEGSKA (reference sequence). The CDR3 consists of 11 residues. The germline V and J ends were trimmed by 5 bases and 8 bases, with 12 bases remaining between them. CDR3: CSALEEVGYTF. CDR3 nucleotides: TGCAGTGCTCTCGAGGAGGTCGGCTACACCTTC.

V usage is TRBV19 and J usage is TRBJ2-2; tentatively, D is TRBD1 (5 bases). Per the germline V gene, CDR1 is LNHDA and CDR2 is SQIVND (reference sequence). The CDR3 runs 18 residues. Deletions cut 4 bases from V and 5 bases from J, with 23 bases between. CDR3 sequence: CASSRDRLGVKWTGELFF. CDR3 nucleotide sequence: TGTGCCAGTAGTAGAGACAGACTCGGCGTTAAGTGGACCGGGGAGCTGTTTTTT.

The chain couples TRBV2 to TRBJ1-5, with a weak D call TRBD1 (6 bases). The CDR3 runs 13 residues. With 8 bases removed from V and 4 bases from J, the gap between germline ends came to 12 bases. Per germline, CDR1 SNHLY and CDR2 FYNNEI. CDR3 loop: CASGGTGNQPQHF. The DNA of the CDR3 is TGTGCCAGCGGGGGCACAGGGAATCAGCCCCAGCATTTT. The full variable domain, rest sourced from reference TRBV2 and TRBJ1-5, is EPEVTQTPSHQVTQMGQEVILRCVPISNHLYFYWYRQILGQKVEFLVSFYNNEISEKSEIFDDQFSVERPDGSNFTLKIRSTKLEDSAMYFCASGGTGNQPQHFGDGTRLSIL.

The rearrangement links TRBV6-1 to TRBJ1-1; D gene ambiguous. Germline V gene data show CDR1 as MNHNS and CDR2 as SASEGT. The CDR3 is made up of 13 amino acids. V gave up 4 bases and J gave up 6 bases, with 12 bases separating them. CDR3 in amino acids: CASSGAEGSEAFF. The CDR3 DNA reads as TGTGCCAGCAGTGGGGCGGAGGGATCTGAAGCTTTCTTT.

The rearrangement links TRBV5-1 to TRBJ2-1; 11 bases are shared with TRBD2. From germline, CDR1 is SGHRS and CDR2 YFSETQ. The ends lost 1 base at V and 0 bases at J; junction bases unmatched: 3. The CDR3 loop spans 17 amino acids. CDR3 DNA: TGCGCCAGCAGCTTGTCTAGCGGGGGGCGCTCCTACAATGAGCAGTTCTTC. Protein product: CASSLSSGGRSYNEQFF.

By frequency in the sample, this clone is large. The CDR3 region is CASTLSPGRNTEAFF. The CDR3 bases are TGTGCCAGCACCTTGTCCCCGGGACGGAACACTGAAGCTTTCTTT. This chain connects TRBV28 to TRBJ1-1, with a weak D call TRBD1 (5 bases). Germline V gives CDR1 MDHEN, CDR2 SYDVKM. V dropped 7 bases and J dropped 1 base, with 16 bases sitting between them. The CDR3 covers 15 residues.

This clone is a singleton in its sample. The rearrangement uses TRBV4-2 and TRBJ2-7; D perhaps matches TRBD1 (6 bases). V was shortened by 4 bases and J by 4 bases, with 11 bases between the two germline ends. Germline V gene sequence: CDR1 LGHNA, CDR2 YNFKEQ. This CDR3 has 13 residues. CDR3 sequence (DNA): TGTGCCAGCAGCCCCGGACAGAGGTACGAGCAGTACTTC. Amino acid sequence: CASSPGQRYEQYF.